This TCR beta chain was sequenced for a study of vaccination and CD4 T cells after COVID-19. Study-level background: Post-vaccination samples were procured at a median of 72 days following dose two (range 14 to 241). Control cultures, each given a CEFX pool, an HIV-1 Nef pool, or no peptide, were included.

Judged by abundance, this clonotype is medium-sized. Its antigen is unidentified. The Oncomine TCR Beta short-read assay sequenced DNA from cultured CD4+ T cells. CD4+ T cells were cultured, and genomic DNA was extracted from them. TCRdb redid the calling of the PCR reads with MiXCR, one entry per CDR3 protein. This table has about 10,000 distinct CDR3 sequences, about 27% appearing once. The CDR3 has 13 amino acids. Trimming shortened V by 6 bases and J by 5 bases, and 11 bases separated the two germline ends. The V gene's germline CDR1 is LNHDA and CDR2 SQIVND (reference sequence). Findings of the study overall: The study examined relatively few convalescent patients and included no early post-infection timepoints. Median SARS-CoV-2-reactive clonotype numbers rose nonsignificantly, roughly 21 to 38.

Treatment here: roughly 10-day PBMC culture with coronavirus spike peptide pools or control peptides (ViraFEST assay). Pre-COVID-19 pandemic sampling (2011-2018) yielded the unexposed donor's CD4+ T cells. This sequence originates from a human donor in good health. The chain links TRBV19 to TRBJ1-5; no firm D call. The specimen sequenced was CD4+ T cells from blood, cultured in vitro. In DNA, the CDR3 is TGTGCCAGTAGCGGCCAGCTATATCAGCCCCAGCATTTT. This gives the protein CASSGQLYQPQHF.